Each of the 22 T cell receptor beta chains below was sequenced from the same sample in a study of T cell repertoires in cytomegalovirus infection. These receptors' antigens are unknown. TCRdb called the reads again in MiXCR, with one record for every CDR3 protein. The data hold about 60,000 distinct CDR3 sequences, with more than 25% observed a single time. Material: PBMCs, sequenced either directly or after in vitro stimulation (not recorded which). Receptors were obtained from a human donor in good health (CMV status not recorded). Some clones in this sample may be carry-over from other donors' samples.

The chain is built from TRBV23-1 and TRBJ2-2; D may be TRBD1 (6 bases). TRBV23-1 is assigned to the ORF class and has an uncertain function. Trimming cost V 10 bases and J 3 bases, with 15 bases left between them. The CDR3 covers 14 residues. The CDR3 loop reads CATHRDTDTGELFF. The CDR3, as DNA: TGCGCCACCCACCGGGACACCGACACCGGGGAGCTGTTTTTT.

The rearrangement uses TRBV7-9 and TRBJ1-6; 8 positions match TRBD1. CDR1 SEHNR and CDR2 FQNEAQ come from the germline V gene (reference sequence). Trimming at V came to 4 bases and at J to 9 bases, leaving 8 bases not matched to a gene. The CDR3 extends over 15 amino acids. DNA of the CDR3: TGTGCCAGCAGCTCTGGACAGGGAGGTGGTTCACCCCTCCACTTT. This sequence encodes CASSSGQGGGSPLHF. Full variable domain (outside the CDR3, taken from reference TRBV7-9 and TRBJ1-6): DTGVSQNPRHKITKRGQNVTFRCDPISEHNRLYWYRQTLGQGPEFLTYFQNEAQLEKSRLLSDRFSAERPKGSFSTLEIQRTEQGDSAMYLCASSSGQGGGSPLHFGNGTRLTVT.

This clonotype was found many times. The chain employs TRBV7-2 and TRBJ1-1, with no clear D. Germline loops: CDR1 SGHTA, CDR2 FQGNSA. The CDR3 spans 14 residues. Trimming pared 5 bases from V and 1 base from J, leaving 11 bases between. As DNA, the CDR3 is TGTGCCAGCAGCACTTACGCAGGGAACACTGAAGCTTTCTTT. The encoded protein is CASSTYAGNTEAFF.

This clonotype was recorded a few times. CDR3 protein: CASSLFGAPNEQFF. The CDR3 DNA reads as TGTGCCAGCAGCTTATTCGGGGCCCCCAATGAGCAGTTCTTC. The chain carries TRBV7-2 and TRBJ2-1; either TRBD1 or TRBD2 may fit D (5 bases each). The CDR3 runs 14 residues. Germline CDR1 SGHTA, CDR2 FQGNSA. V lost 2 bases and J lost 6, with 11 bases in between.

The chain has TRBV4-1 and TRBJ2-3; D gene uncertain. CDR3 length: 13 residues. Germline CDR1 reads MGHRA; CDR2 reads YSYEKL. V was clipped by 4 bases and J by 1 base, with 6 bases between them. CDR3 nucleotide sequence: TGCGCCAGCAGCCCCCCCGGCACAGATACGCAGTATTTT. Translating gives CASSPPGTDTQYF.

This clonotype was counted a few times. The chain is built from TRBV6-5 and TRBJ2-5; tentative D call: TRBD2 (6 bases). V was pared by 2 bases and J by 1 base, with 8 bases between. This CDR3 has 14 amino acids. Germline lookup yields CDR1 MNHEY and CDR2 SVGAGI. The DNA for the CDR3 is TGTGCCAGCAGTTACGGAGGGTCCCAAGAGACCCAGTACTTC. Amino acid sequence: CASSYGGSQETQYF.

The V and J genes are TRBV6-1 and TRBJ2-3; D remains unclear. The CDR3 sequence is 12 residues long. The V end was cut by 7 bases, the J end by 2 bases, with 7 bases between. In germline, CDR1 is MNHNS, CDR2 SASEGT. CDR3 loop: CASTVNTDTQYF. CDR3 bases: TGTGCCAGCACCGTCAACACAGATACGCAGTATTTT.

Comment on this clonotype: Given a much more abundant clone one base away, this may be a read error. The V and J genes are TRBV3-1 and TRBJ1-1; D gene uncertain. Germline loops: CDR1 LGHDT, CDR2 YNNKEL (reference sequence). The CDR3 loop spans 13 amino acids. In nucleotides, the CDR3 is TGTGCCACCAGCCAAGGGTTTGGCACTGAAGCTTTCTTT. It codes for CATSQGFGTEAFF.

This clonotype was counted ten times or more. The chain couples TRBV7-2 to TRBJ1-5, with 8 positions matching TRBD1. The germline V gene has CDR1 SGHTA and CDR2 FQGNSA. Losses at the gene ends were 3 bases for V and 6 bases for J; bases not matched to a gene: 7. The CDR3 consists of 15 residues. The CDR3 here is CASSFGQGLAQPQHF. The CDR3 DNA is TGTGCCAGCAGCTTTGGACAGGGTCTTGCTCAGCCCCAGCATTTT.

This clonotype has more than one count but fewer than ten. The DNA of the CDR3 is TGTGCCAGCACGTCCCCCCCGGGACAGGGGAGGCGAAACACTGAAGCTTTCTTT. Translating it yields CASTSPPGQGRRNTEAFF. This chain connects TRBV6-1 to TRBJ1-1; the match to TRBD1 covers 10 bases. The CDR3 has 18 residues. Germline trimming cut 7 bases from V and 2 bases from J; bases unmatched to any gene: 16. The germline V gene encodes CDR1 MNHNS and CDR2 SASEGT.

This clonotype was picked up many times. This chain links TRBV12-3 or TRBV12-4 with TRBJ1-4, with D possibly TRBD1 on 6 matching bases. Trimming stripped 8 bases from V and 8 bases from J, with 15 bases between. This CDR3 has 13 amino acids. Here the CDR3 DNA reads TGTGCCAGCTCGAGCGGGGGCGGCGAAAAACTGTTTTTT. It translates to CASSSGGGEKLFF.

The chain carries TRBV2 and TRBJ1-1, with 12 bases identical to TRBD1. Germline-derived CDR1 and CDR2 are SNHLY and FYNNEI. The J segment lost 2 bases and the V segment lost 3 bases, leaving 1 base of the junction unmatched. The CDR3 totals 15 residues. The CDR3, as DNA: TGTGCCAGCAGTGAGGGGACAGGGGGCAACACTGAAGCTTTCTTT. Translation: CASSEGTGGNTEAFF.

This clonotype was recorded a few times. The chain couples TRBV4-1 to TRBJ2-7; no definite D call. From germline, CDR1 is MGHRA and CDR2 YSYEKL. CDR3 length: 12 residues. Deletions cut 4 bases from V and 7 bases from J, with 11 bases between. Here the CDR3 reads CASSPAGREQYF. The CDR3 DNA sequence: TGCGCCAGCAGCCCCGCTGGCAGGGAGCAGTACTTC.

The V call is TRBV2, the J call TRBJ2-3; 9 bases are a match to TRBD2. This CDR3 is built from 16 residues. Germline CDR1 reads SNHLY; CDR2 reads FYNNEI. J gave up 3 bases and V 8 bases, and 12 bases lay outside the gene matches. Here the CDR3 reads CASSGGGGGWTDTQYF. DNA for the CDR3: TGTGCCAGCTCCGGCGGGGGGGGCGGTTGGACAGATACGCAGTATTTT.

The chain couples TRBV19 to TRBJ1-1; D unclear. CDR1 and CDR2 from the germline V gene are LNHDA and SQIVND (reference sequence). The CDR3 covers 13 residues. V dropped 6 bases and J dropped 11 bases, with 19 bases sitting between them. CDR3 sequence: CASRETGEGRAFF. CDR3 nucleotide sequence: TGTGCCAGTAGAGAGACGGGCGAAGGTAGGGCTTTCTTT.

This clonotype was found many times. The chain joins TRBV7-2 to TRBJ2-3, with 14 nucleotides matching TRBD2. With V trimmed by 2 bases and J by 4 bases, 11 bases remained unmatched. The CDR3 is made up of 19 amino acids. The germline CDR1 and CDR2 sequences are SGHTA and FQGNSA. The CDR3 DNA follows: TGTGCCAGCAGCTTACTCCCCCCACCGGGACTAGCGGGAGCAGATACGCAGTATTTT. It specifies CASSLLPPPGLAGADTQYF. Supplemented by reference TRBV7-2 and TRBJ2-3, the full variable domain reads GAGVSQSPSNKVTEKGKDVELRCDPISGHTALYWYRQSLGQGLEFLIYFQGNSAPDKSGLPSDRFSAERTGGSVSTLTIQRTQQEDSAVYLCASSLLPPPGLAGADTQYFGPGTRLTVL.

The chain carries TRBV19 and TRBJ1-1; D is undetermined. The CDR3 has 14 residues. Germline CDR1 reads LNHDA; CDR2 reads SQIVND (reference sequence). V was pared by 5 bases and J by 0 bases, with 10 bases between. The CDR3 DNA is TGTGCCAGTAGTCAACCCTACATGAACACTGAAGCTTTCTTT. This gives the protein CASSQPYMNTEAFF.

The chain joins TRBV20-1 to TRBJ2-1; 12 positions match TRBD1. This CDR3 is built from 16 residues. The J segment lost 7 bases and the V segment lost 5 bases, leaving 12 bases of the junction unmatched. Germline V lookup: CDR1 DFQATT, CDR2 SNEGSKA (reference sequence). CDR3 sequence reads: CSAAAGTGGFINEQFF. The CDR3 bases are TGCAGTGCTGCTGCCGGGACAGGGGGCTTCATAAATGAGCAGTTCTTC.

J is TRBJ2-1 and V is TRBV11-2, with TRBD2 matching 7 bases. J lost 3 bases, V lost 2 bases, and 10 bases had no gene match. Germline V gives CDR1 SGHAT, CDR2 FQNNGV. The CDR3 consists of 17 residues. The CDR3 is CASSLSRGGPGYNEQFF. The DNA for the CDR3 is TGTGCCAGCAGCTTATCGAGGGGAGGGCCGGGCTACAATGAGCAGTTCTTC.

The chain uses TRBV28 and TRBJ1-1, with unresolved D. CDR3 size: 13 residues. Deletions cut 3 bases from V and 8 bases from J, with 13 bases between. Per germline, CDR1 MDHEN and CDR2 SYDVKM. CDR3 amino acids: CASSFPPQREAFF. Written as DNA, the CDR3 is TGTGCCAGCAGTTTCCCGCCCCAGAGGGAAGCTTTCTTT.

V usage is TRBV11-2 and J usage is TRBJ1-1, with D unresolved. CDR1 SGHAT and CDR2 FQNNGV come from the germline V gene. The V gene lost 0 bases and the J gene lost 11 bases, with 13 bases spanning the gap. The CDR3 length is 13 residues. Here the CDR3 DNA reads TGTGCCAGCAGCTTAGAAATCACGGGAGGGGCTTTCTTT. Amino acids: CASSLEITGGAFF.

The chain combines TRBV6-2 or TRBV6-3 with TRBJ2-7, with a weak D call TRBD2 (6 bases). V lost 2 bases and J lost 2, with 10 bases in between. CDR3 length equals 14 residues. Germline assignment: CDR1 MNHEY and CDR2 SVGEGT. The DNA of the CDR3 is TGTGCCAGCAGTTACCATAGCGGAGCCTACGAGCAGTACTTC. This codes for CASSYHSGAYEQYF.